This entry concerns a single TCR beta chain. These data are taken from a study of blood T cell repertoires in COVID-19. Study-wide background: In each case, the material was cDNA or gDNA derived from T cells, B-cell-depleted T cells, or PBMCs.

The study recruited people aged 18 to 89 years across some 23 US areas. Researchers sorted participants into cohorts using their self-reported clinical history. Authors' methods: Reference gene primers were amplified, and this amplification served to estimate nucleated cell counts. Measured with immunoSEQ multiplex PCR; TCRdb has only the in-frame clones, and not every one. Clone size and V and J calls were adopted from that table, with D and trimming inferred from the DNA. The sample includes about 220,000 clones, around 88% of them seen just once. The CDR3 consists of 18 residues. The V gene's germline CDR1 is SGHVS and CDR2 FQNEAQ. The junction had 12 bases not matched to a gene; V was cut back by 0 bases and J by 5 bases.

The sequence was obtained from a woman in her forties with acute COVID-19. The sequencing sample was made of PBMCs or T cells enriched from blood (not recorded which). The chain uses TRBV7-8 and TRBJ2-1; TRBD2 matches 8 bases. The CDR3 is CASSLARSGSLGDNEQFF. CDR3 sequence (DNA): TGTGCCAGCAGCTTAGCGAGGAGCGGGAGTCTCGGTGACAATGAGCAGTTCTTC.